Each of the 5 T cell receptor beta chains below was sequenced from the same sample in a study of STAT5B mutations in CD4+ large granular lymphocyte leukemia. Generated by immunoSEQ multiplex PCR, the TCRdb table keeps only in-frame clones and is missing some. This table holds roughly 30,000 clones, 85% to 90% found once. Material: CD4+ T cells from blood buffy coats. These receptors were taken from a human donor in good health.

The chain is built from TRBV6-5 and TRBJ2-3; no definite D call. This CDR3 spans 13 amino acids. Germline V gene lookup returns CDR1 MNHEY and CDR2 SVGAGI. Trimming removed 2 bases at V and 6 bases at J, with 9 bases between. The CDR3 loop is CASSYNARDTQYF. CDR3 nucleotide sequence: TGTGCCAGCAGTTACAACGCCCGGGATACGCAGTATTTT.

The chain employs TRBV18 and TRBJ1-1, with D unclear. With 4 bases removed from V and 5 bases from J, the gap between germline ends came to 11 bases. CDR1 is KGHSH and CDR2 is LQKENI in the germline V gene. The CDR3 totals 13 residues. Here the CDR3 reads CASSQGWETEAFF. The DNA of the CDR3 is TGTGCCAGCTCACAAGGGTGGGAAACTGAAGCTTTCTTT. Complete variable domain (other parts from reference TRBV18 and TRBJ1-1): NAGVMQNPRHLVRRRGQEARLRCSPMKGHSHVYWYRQLPEEGLKFMVYLQKENIIDESGMPKERFSAEFPKEGPSILRIQQVVRGDSAAYFCASSQGWETEAFFGQGTRLTVV.

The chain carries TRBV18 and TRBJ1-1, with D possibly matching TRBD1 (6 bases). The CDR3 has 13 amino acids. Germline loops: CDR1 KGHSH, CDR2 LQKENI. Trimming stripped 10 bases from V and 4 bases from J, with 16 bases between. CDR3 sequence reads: CANVGQGSTEAFF. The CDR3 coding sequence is TGTGCCAACGTTGGGCAGGGGAGCACTGAAGCTTTCTTT.

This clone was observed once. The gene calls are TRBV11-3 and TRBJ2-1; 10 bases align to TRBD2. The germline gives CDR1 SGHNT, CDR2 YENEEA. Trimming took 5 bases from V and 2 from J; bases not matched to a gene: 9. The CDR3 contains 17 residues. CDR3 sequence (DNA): TGTGCCAGCAGCCACGACCTAGCGGGAGCGCCCTACAATGAGCAGTTCTTC. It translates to CASSHDLAGAPYNEQFF.

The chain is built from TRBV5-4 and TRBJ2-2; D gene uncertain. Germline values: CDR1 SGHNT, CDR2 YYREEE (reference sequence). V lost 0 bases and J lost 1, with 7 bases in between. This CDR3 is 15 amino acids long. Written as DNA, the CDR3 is TGTGCCAGCAGCTTGGAGACACGGAACACCGGGGAGCTGTTTTTT. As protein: CASSLETRNTGELFF.